This is a list of T cell receptor beta chains from one sample in a study of tumor and adjacent non-tumor tissue in lung cancer. TCRdb fed the multiplex PCR reads into MiXCR, producing one record per CDR3 protein. The table includes tens of thousands of distinct CDR3 sequences, around 64% detected once. Sequencing was done on a sample of distant non-tumor lung tissue. These receptor sequences come from a man aged 70 or older with non-small cell lung cancer. The CDR3 runs from the conserved cysteine through the conserved F or W. D genes are given only for firm matches. Some rows have no size entry. The others give once, few or many, or a class for an expanded clone.

CDR3: CASSLGIGTDTQYF; DNA: TGTGCCAGTAGTTTGGGGATTGGCACAGATACGCAGTATTTT; size: .; D: .; V: TRBV6-2/TRBV6-3; J: TRBJ2-3
CDR3: CIVEAGVEETQYF; DNA: TGTATCGTTGAGGCTGGGGTGGAAGAGACCCAGTATTTC; size: .; D: .; V: TRBV29-1; J: TRBJ2-5
CDR3: CASSQDLRNYGYTF; DNA: TGTGCCAGCAGCCAAGATCTGAGGAACTATGGCTACACCTTC; size: few; D: .; V: TRBV14; J: TRBJ1-2
CDR3: CAWSARYEQYF; DNA: TGTGCCTGGAGCGCCAGGTACGAGCAGTACTTC; size: many; D: .; V: TRBV30; J: TRBJ2-7
CDR3: CASTPQLADTEELFF; DNA: TGCGCCAGCACTCCCCAACTAGCGGACACCGAGGAGCTGTTTTTT; size: .; D: TRBD2; V: TRBV5-1; J: TRBJ2-2
CDR3: CVRSEGQLSFGTEAFF; DNA: TGTGTCAGGAGTGAGGGGCAGCTGTCTTTTGGCACTGAAGCTTTCTTT; size: .; D: .; V: TRBV6-1; J: TRBJ1-1
CDR3: CASSPDPKISPLHF; DNA: TGTGCCAGCAGCCCGGACCCAAAGATTTCACCCCTCCACTTT; size: many; D: .; V: TRBV6-5; J: TRBJ1-6
CDR3: CAWRGIRDTGANVLTF; DNA: TGTGCCTGGAGGGGGATCCGGGACACTGGGGCCAACGTCCTGACTTTC; size: few; D: .; V: TRBV30; J: TRBJ2-6
CDR3: CVSEEGAHTDTQYF; DNA: TGTGTCAGCGAAGAGGGGGCACACACAGATACACAGTATTTT; size: .; D: TRBD1; V: TRBV6-1; J: TRBJ2-3
CDR3: CASSQEVARNTVELFF; DNA: TGCGCCAGCAGCCAAGAGGTTGCACGCAACACTGTGGAGCTGTTTTTT; size: .; D: .; V: TRBV4-1; J: TRBJ2-2
CDR3: CASSTRDRVFSPLHF; DNA: TGTGCCAGCAGTACTAGGGACAGGGTATTTTCACCCCTCCACTTT; size: .; D: TRBD1; V: TRBV11-2; J: TRBJ1-6
CDR3: CASSLASSGYNEQFF; DNA: TGTGCCAGCAGCTTAGCGAGTAGCGGTTACAATGAGCAGTTCTTC; size: medium-sized; D: .; V: TRBV11-2; J: TRBJ2-1
CDR3: CSARASDGGANVLTF; DNA: TGCAGTGCTAGAGCCTCGGACGGTGGGGCCAACGTCCTGACTTTC; size: .; D: .; V: TRBV20-1; J: TRBJ2-6
CDR3: CASRLEDEQYF; DNA: TGTGCCTCCCGATTGGAGGATGAGCAGTACTTC; size: .; D: .; V: TRBV6-5; J: TRBJ2-7
CDR3: CAIRGSTGAINHCYTF; DNA: TGTGCCATCAGGGGTTCGACAGGGGCTATTAACCATTGCTACACCTTC; size: .; D: TRBD1; V: TRBV10-3; J: TRBJ1-2
CDR3: CASSQDPRGVDYNEQFF; DNA: TGCGCCAGCAGCCAAGATCCCAGGGGCGTTGATTACAATGAGCAGTTCTTC; size: many; D: .; V: TRBV4-1; J: TRBJ2-1
CDR3: CASSRDRGTYEQYF; DNA: TGTGCCAGCAGCCGGGACAGGGGGACCTACGAGCAGTACTTC; size: .; D: TRBD1; V: TRBV28; J: TRBJ2-7
CDR3: CASGPRLTSSTDTQYF; DNA: TGTGCCAGCGGCCCAAGATTAACCTCTAGCACTGATACGCAGTATTTT; size: .; D: .; V: TRBV11-2; J: TRBJ2-3